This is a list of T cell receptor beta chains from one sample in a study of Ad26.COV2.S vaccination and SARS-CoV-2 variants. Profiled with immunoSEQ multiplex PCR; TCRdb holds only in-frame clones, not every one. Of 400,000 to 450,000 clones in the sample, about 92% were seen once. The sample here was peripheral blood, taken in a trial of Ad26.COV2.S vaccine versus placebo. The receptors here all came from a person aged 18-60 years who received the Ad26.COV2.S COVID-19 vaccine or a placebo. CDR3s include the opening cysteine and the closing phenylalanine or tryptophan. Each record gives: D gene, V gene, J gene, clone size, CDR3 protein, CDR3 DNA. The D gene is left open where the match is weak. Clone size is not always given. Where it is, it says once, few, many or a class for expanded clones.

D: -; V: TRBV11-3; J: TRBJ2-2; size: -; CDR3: CASSFGSGTLAGELFF; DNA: TGTGCCAGCAGCTTCGGGTCGGGGACCTTGGCCGGGGAGCTGTTTTTT
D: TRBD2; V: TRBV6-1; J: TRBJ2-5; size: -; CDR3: CASSDWASGGEETQYF; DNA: TGTGCCAGCAGTGACTGGGCTAGCGGGGGGGAGGAGACCCAGTACTTC
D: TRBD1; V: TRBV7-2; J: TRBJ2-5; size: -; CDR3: CASRQGPLLQETQYF; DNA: TGTGCCAGCAGACAGGGGCCCCTACTCCAAGAGACCCAGTACTTC
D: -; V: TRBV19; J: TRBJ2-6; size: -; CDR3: CASTLRRPAPSGANVLTF; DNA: TGTGCCAGTACCCTTCGGCGCCCAGCCCCCTCTGGGGCCAACGTCCTGACTTTC
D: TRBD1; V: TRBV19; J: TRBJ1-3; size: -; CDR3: CASSIRGLKSGNTIYF; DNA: TGTGCCAGTAGTATCAGGGGGCTGAAATCTGGAAACACCATATATTTT
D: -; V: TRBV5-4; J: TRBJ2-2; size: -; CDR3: CASSSMTGRGTGELFF; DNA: TGTGCCAGCAGCTCGATGACAGGGAGGGGTACCGGGGAGCTGTTTTTT
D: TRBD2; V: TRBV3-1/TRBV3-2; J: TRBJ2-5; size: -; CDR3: CASSGPDSSRGVRQETQYF; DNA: TGTGCCAGCAGCGGGCCCGACAGTTCGCGGGGGGTTCGGCAAGAGACCCAGTACTTC
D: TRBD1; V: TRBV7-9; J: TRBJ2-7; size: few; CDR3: CASSPGTVEQYF; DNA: TGTGCCAGCAGCCCGGGGACAGTCGAGCAGTACTTC
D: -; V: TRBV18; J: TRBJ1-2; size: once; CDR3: CASSPPGAEGYTF; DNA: TGTGCCAGCTCACCACCAGGGGCGGAGGGCTACACCTTC
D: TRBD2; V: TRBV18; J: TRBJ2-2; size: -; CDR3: CASSPTSGANTGELFF; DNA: TGTGCCAGCTCACCCACTAGCGGGGCGAACACCGGGGAGCTGTTTTTT
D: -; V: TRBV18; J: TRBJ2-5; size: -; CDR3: CASSPAETQYF; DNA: TGTGCCAGCTCACCCGCAGAGACCCAGTACTTC
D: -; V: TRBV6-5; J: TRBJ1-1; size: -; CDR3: CASSYEGVAAEAFF; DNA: TGTGCCAGCAGTTACGAGGGGGTGGCCGCTGAAGCTTTCTTT
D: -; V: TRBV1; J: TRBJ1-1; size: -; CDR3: CTSSHGTEHNTEAFF; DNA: TGCACCAGCAGCCACGGGACAGAACACAACACTGAAGCTTTCTTT
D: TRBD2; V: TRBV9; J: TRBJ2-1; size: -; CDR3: CASSVGREEHEQFF; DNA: TGTGCCAGCAGCGTCGGCCGGGAGGAACATGAGCAGTTCTTC
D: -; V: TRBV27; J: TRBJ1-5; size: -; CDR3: CASSQTNSNQPQHF; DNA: TGTGCCAGCAGCCAGACTAATAGCAATCAGCCCCAGCATTTT
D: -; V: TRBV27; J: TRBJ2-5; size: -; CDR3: CASSPPGVQETQYF; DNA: TGTGCCAGCAGTCCCCCCGGGGTCCAAGAGACCCAGTACTTC
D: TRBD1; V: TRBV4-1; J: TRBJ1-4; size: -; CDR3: CASSQDWDRRKLFF; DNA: TGCGCCAGCAGCCAAGATTGGGACAGAAGAAAACTGTTTTTT
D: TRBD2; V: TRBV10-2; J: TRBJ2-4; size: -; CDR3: CASSLAGGSLAKNIQYF; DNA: TGCGCCAGCAGTCTAGCGGGGGGATCTCTAGCCAAAAACATTCAGTACTTC
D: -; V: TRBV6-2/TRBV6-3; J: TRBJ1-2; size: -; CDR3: CASSYMEAYYGYTF; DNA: TGTGCCAGCAGTTATATGGAAGCGTACTATGGCTACACCTTC
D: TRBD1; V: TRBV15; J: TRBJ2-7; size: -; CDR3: CATSGGRGHSYEQYF; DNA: TGTGCCACCAGCGGGGGCAGGGGGCACTCCTACGAGCAGTACTTC
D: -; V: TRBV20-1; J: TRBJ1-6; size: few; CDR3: CTAPGGSPLHF; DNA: TGCACCGCCCCGGGGGGGTCACCCCTCCACTTT
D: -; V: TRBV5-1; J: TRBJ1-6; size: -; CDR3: CASSLVSGRRNSPLHF; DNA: TGCGCCAGCAGCTTGGTTTCGGGACGGAGAAATTCACCCCTCCACTTT
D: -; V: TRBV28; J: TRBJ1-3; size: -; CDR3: CASSLSWTAIIYF; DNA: TGTGCCAGCAGTTTATCGTGGACAGCGATCATATATTTT
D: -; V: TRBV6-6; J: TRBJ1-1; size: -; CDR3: CASSIQVTTEAFF; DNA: TGTGCCAGCAGTATACAGGTGACCACTGAAGCTTTCTTT
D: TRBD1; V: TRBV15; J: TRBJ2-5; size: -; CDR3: CATSRDRGQETQYF; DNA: TGTGCCACCAGCAGAGACAGGGGGCAAGAGACCCAGTACTTC
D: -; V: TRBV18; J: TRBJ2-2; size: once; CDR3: CASSPGVLNTGELFF; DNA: TGTGCCAGCTCTCCAGGTGTCTTGAACACCGGGGAGCTGTTTTTT
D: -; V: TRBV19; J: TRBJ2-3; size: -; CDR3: CASSPQAPTDTQYF; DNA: TGTGCCAGTAGTCCCCAAGCGCCGACAGATACGCAGTATTTT
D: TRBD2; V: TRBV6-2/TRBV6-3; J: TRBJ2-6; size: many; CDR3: CASSSLWEGWLKSGANVLTF; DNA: TGTGCCAGCAGCTCACTCTGGGAGGGTTGGCTCAAGTCTGGGGCCAACGTCCTGACTTTC
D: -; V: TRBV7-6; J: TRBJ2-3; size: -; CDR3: CASSLERISTDTQYF; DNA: TGTGCCAGCAGCTTAGAGCGGATCAGCACAGATACGCAGTATTTT
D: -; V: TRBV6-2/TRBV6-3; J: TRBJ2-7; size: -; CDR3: CASSYSISGAEQYF; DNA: TGTGCCAGCAGTTACTCGATCTCCGGGGCCGAGCAGTACTTC
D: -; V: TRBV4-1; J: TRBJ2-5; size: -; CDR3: CASTSQVGGGETQYF; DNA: TGCGCCAGCACGTCGCAGGTGGGGGGCGGAGAGACCCAGTACTTC
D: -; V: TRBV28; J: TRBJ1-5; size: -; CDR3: CASSFPLRSQPQHF; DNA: TGTGCCAGCAGTTTTCCCCTTAGAAGTCAGCCCCAGCATTTT
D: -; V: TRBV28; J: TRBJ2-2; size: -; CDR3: CASSDMGRGGTGELFF; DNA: TGTGCCAGCAGCGATATGGGCAGGGGTGGGACCGGGGAGCTGTTTTTT
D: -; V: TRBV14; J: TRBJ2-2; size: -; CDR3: CASSQERVYTGELFF; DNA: TGTGCCAGCAGCCAAGAGCGGGTATACACCGGGGAGCTGTTTTTT
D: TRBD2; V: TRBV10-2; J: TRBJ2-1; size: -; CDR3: CASSDPLAGASYNEQFF; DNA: TGCGCCAGCAGTGACCCACTAGCGGGGGCCTCCTACAATGAGCAGTTCTTC
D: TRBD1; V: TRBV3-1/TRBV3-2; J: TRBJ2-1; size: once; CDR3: CASSQDLVTGFNEQFF; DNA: TGTGCCAGCAGCCAAGATCTTGTGACAGGGTTCAATGAGCAGTTCTTC
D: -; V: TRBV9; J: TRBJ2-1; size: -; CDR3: CASSPLGRRNNEQFF; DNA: TGTGCCAGCAGCCCCCTGGGCCGGAGGAACAATGAGCAGTTCTTC
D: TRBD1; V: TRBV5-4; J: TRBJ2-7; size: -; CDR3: CASSLIGTGISYEQYF; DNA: TGTGCCAGCAGCCTAATTGGGACAGGGATATCCTACGAGCAGTACTTC
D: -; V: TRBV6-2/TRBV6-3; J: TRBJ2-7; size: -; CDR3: CASSYPLGRRVTYEQYF; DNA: TGTGCCAGCAGTTACCCGCTCGGGAGAAGGGTAACCTACGAGCAGTACTTC
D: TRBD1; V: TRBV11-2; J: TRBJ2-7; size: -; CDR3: CASSRDSTDEQYF; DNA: TGTGCCAGCAGTAGGGACAGCACGGACGAGCAGTACTTC
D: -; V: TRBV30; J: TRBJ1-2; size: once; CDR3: CAWSFNYGYTF; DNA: TGTGCCTGGAGTTTTAACTATGGCTACACCTTC
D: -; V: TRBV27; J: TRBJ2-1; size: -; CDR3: CASMATLSSYNEQFF; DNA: TGTGCCAGCATGGCGACTTTAAGCTCCTACAATGAGCAGTTCTTC
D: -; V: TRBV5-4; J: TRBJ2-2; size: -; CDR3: CASSLWRGGTGELFF; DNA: TGTGCCAGCAGCTTGTGGCGGGGCGGCACCGGGGAGCTGTTTTTT
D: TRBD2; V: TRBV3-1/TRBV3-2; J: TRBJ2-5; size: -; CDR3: CASSQVLAGGEETQYF; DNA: TGTGCCAGCAGCCAAGTGTTAGCGGGGGGCGAAGAGACCCAGTACTTC
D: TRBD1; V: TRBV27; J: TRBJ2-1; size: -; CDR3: CASSALGQGPYNEQFF; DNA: TGTGCCAGCAGTGCACTAGGACAGGGCCCCTACAATGAGCAGTTCTTC
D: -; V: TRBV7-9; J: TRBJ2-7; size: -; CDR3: CASSSVQIISYEQYF; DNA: TGTGCCAGCAGCTCCGTCCAGATTATCTCCTACGAGCAGTACTTC
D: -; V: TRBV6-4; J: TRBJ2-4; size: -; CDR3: CASSRPGDFAKNIQYF; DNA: TGTGCCAGCAGTCGCCCTGGGGATTTCGCCAAAAACATTCAGTACTTC
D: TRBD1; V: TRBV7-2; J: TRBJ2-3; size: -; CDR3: CASSLRQGMDTQYF; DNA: TGTGCCAGCAGCCTTAGACAGGGGATGGATACGCAGTATTTT
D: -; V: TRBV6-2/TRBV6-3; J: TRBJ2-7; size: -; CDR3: CASSYHYEQYF; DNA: TGTGCCAGCAGTTACCACTACGAGCAGTACTTC
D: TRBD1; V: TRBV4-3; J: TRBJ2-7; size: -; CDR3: CASSRSEGADEQYF; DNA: TGCGCCAGCAGCCGCAGTGAGGGGGCGGACGAGCAGTACTTC
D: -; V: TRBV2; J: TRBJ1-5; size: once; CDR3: CASNLRVGQPQHF; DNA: TGTGCCAGCAATCTCAGGGTTGGTCAGCCCCAGCATTTT
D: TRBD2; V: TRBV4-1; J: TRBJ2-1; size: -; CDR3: CASSLILGTSDNEQFF; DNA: TGCGCCAGCAGCCTCATTCTCGGGACTAGCGACAATGAGCAGTTCTTC